This T cell receptor beta chain comes out of a study of CD8+ T cells in alopecia areata. This clone was recorded once. After isolation, RNA underwent reverse transcription to generate cDNA as the sequencing template. Only in-frame clones appear in the TCRdb table, and some are missing; sequencing was by immunoSEQ multiplex PCR. The repertoire holds approximately 100,000 clones, with 55% as singletons. Sample: CD4+ T cells sorted from blood. This sequence originates from a human donor in good health.

This chain's CDR3 is CASSLQTGRDEQFF. In nucleotides, the CDR3 is TGCGCCAGCAGCCTCCAGACAGGGCGGGATGAGCAGTTCTTC. V usage is TRBV5-1 and J usage is TRBJ2-1, with 7 positions matching TRBD1. Germline assignment: CDR1 SGHRS and CDR2 YFSETQ. V was clipped by 4 bases and J by 8 bases; unmatched bases: 9. This CDR3 is 14 amino acids long.